The sequence of this T cell receptor beta chain was determined in a study of blood T cell repertoires in COVID-19. The CDR3 consists of 15 residues. Germline loops: CDR1 SGHAT, CDR2 FQNNGV. V lost 5 bases and J 2 bases, leaving 13 bases between the germline ends. What the recovered Cohort 3 donors had was two negative PCRs, clearance, or symptom resolution. The table came from immunoSEQ multiplex PCR; TCRdb's copy has only in-frame clones and leaves some out. This sample has 200,000 or so clones; 87% occur once, and the top ten carry about a tenth. Material: PBMCs or T cells enriched from blood (not recorded which). The clonotype comes from a man younger than 45 who had recovered from COVID-19. V usage is TRBV11-2 and J usage is TRBJ1-5; perhaps TRBD1 as D (6 bases). The DNA for the CDR3 is TGTGCCAGCAGCCCCAGGGGTGACGGCAATCAGCCCCAGCATTTT. Translation: CASSPRGDGNQPQHF. Supplemented by reference TRBV11-2 and TRBJ1-5, the full variable domain reads EAGVAQSPRYKIIEKRQSVAFWCNPISGHATLYWYQQILGQGPKLLIQFQNNGVVDDSQLPKDRFSAERLKGVDSTLKIQPAKLEDSAVYLCASSPRGDGNQPQHFGDGTRLSIL.